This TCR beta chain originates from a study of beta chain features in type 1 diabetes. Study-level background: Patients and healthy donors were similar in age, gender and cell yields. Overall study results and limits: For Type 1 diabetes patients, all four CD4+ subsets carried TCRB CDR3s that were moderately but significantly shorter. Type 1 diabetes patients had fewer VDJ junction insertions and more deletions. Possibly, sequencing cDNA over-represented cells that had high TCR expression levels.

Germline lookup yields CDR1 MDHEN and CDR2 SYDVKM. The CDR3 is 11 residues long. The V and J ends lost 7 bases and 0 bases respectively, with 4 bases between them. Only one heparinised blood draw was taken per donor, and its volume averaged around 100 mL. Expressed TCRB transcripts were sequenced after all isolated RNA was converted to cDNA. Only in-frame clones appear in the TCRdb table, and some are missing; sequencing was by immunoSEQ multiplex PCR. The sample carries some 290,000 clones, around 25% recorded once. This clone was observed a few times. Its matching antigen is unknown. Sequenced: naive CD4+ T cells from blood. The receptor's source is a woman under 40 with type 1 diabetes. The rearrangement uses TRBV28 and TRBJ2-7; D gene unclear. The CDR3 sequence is CASISSYEQYF. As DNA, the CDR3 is TGTGCCAGCATCAGCTCCTACGAGCAGTACTTC.